This record covers a single TCR beta chain. Its antigen is unknown. Trimming cost V 5 bases and J 5 bases, with 15 bases left between them. The CDR3 has 14 amino acids. CDR1 and CDR2 (germline): MNHEY, SVGAGI. In the PCR, 60 Vbeta and 13 Jbeta primers were used. The assay was immunoSEQ multiplex PCR, and TCRdb's table has in-frame clones only and misses some. The table lists 90,000 to 150,000 clones, 75% to 90% of them singletons, with over 0.2% in the top ten. These donors counted as nominally healthy when sampled, but unrecorded immune exposures were likely. This sample was taken from a study of cytomegalovirus exposure and HLA in healthy donors. Points from the study as a whole: Follow-up analysis later connected one missense variant in DCLRE1C with trimming of TCR beta V- and J-genes. Common viral pathogens were later found to be apparently linked to several of the most significant clusters.

The receptor was isolated from a man in his fifties or sixties in good health and CMV-seronegative. Sequences were obtained from PBMCs. The rearrangement uses TRBV6-5 and TRBJ1-1, with a tentative D call TRBD1 (5 bases). CDR3 region: CASSGSGGRTEAFF. CDR3 DNA: TGTGCCAGCAGTGGGAGTGGGGGGAGGACTGAAGCTTTCTTT.